This T cell receptor (beta chain) was captured in a study of spatial heterogeneity in lung cancer. TCRdb recomputed calls from the 5' RACE reads with MiXCR, one row per CDR3 protein. The data contain over 50,000 distinct CDR3 sequences, around 6% of them singletons. This clonotype was picked up many times. Regarding time point: sample taken at primary tumor resection. The CDR3 has 14 amino acids. Germline V lookup: CDR1 DFQATT, CDR2 SNEGSKA (reference sequence). The junction had 4 bases not matched to a gene; V was cut back by 0 bases and J by 4 bases. The clonotype was recovered from a female donor with early-stage non-small cell lung cancer. Material: PBMCs, obtained at surgery. The chain joins TRBV20-1 to TRBJ2-7, with TRBD1 matching 9 bases. This chain's CDR3 is CSARDPGTGYEQYF. In DNA form, the CDR3 reads TGCAGTGCTAGAGACCCGGGGACAGGGTACGAGCAGTACTTC.